These 32 T cell receptor beta chains originate from one sample sequenced in a study of T cell responses to AZD1222 COVID-19 vaccine. Profiling relied on immunoSEQ multiplex PCR, and the TCRdb table lists in-frame clones only, not all of them. Among about 180,000 clones listed, 70% to 90% were seen once. The sequencing used peripheral blood, collected on day 0 of AZD1222 vaccination. All receptors derive from an adult in good health.

The chain recombines TRBV25-1 with TRBJ1-1; D is ambiguous. The V gene lost 4 bases and the J gene lost 4 bases, with 16 bases spanning the gap. CDR3 length: 15 amino acids. The germline V gene has CDR1 MGHDK and CDR2 SYGVNS. The CDR3 coding sequence is TGTGCCAGCAGTGCCCCGACGGCCCAGAGCACTGAAGCTTTCTTT. Protein sequence: CASSAPTAQSTEAFF.

The rearrangement uses TRBV12-3 or TRBV12-4 and TRBJ1-1, with D tentatively TRBD1 (5 bases). The CDR3 is 13 residues long. V lost 1 base and J 4 bases, leaving 7 bases between the germline ends. The CDR3 protein is CASSLGGPTEAFF. The CDR3 nucleotides read TGTGCCAGCAGTTTAGGGGGACCCACTGAAGCTTTCTTT.

CDR3 residues: CASSGSTGEQYF. DNA of the CDR3: TGTGCCAGCTCCGGGTCGACGGGCGAGCAGTACTTC. The chain carries TRBV25-1 and TRBJ2-7; D unresolved. The CDR3 runs to 12 residues. V shed 8 bases and J shed 6 bases, with 14 bases lying between them. The germline CDR1 and CDR2 sequences are MGHDK and SYGVNS.

The chain couples TRBV6-5 to TRBJ1-1, with D unclear. The V end was cut by 2 bases, the J end by 0 bases, with 7 bases between. The CDR3 has 14 residues. The germline CDR1 and CDR2 sequences are MNHEY and SVGAGI. The CDR3 protein is CASSYGLMNTEAFF. In DNA form, the CDR3 reads TGTGCCAGCAGTTACGGTCTTATGAACACTGAAGCTTTCTTT.

This clone was detected only once. The V gene is TRBV11-2, the J gene TRBJ2-2, with D hard to call. The CDR3 totals 17 residues. The V gene lost 0 bases and the J gene lost 0 bases, with 11 bases spanning the gap. The V gene's germline CDR1 is SGHAT and CDR2 FQNNGV. The CDR3 loop is CASSLDWRETNTGELFF. The CDR3 coding sequence is TGTGCCAGCAGCTTAGATTGGCGAGAGACGAACACCGGGGAGCTGTTTTTT.

J is TRBJ1-1 and V is TRBV29-1; the D gene is possibly TRBD1 (6 bases). V was pared by 7 bases and J by 6 bases, with 18 bases between. The CDR3 length is 13 residues. Germline V gene lookup returns CDR1 SQVTM and CDR2 ANQGSEA. The CDR3 reads CSGGDRAGAEAFF. CDR3 DNA: TGCAGCGGGGGGGACCGGGCAGGGGCTGAAGCTTTCTTT.

The rearrangement uses TRBV6-1 and TRBJ2-3, with 7 positions matching TRBD1. CDR1 and CDR2 (germline): MNHNS, SASEGT. Trimming at V came to 3 bases and at J to 4 bases, leaving 4 bases not matched to a gene. The CDR3 loop spans 14 amino acids. CDR3 protein: CASSEPGGADTQYF. CDR3 nucleotides: TGTGCCAGCAGTGAGCCAGGGGGTGCAGATACGCAGTATTTT.

This clone was seen a single time. The V gene is TRBV11-1, the J gene TRBJ1-1; D might be TRBD1 (5 bases). The germline gives CDR1 SGHAT, CDR2 FQDESV (reference sequence). V was trimmed by 3 bases and J by 6 bases, leaving 11 bases between them. The CDR3 spans 13 residues. CDR3 sequence: CASSFGGRAEAFF. The DNA of the CDR3 is TGTGCCAGCAGCTTCGGGGGAAGGGCTGAAGCTTTCTTT.

V is TRBV4-2 and J is TRBJ2-3; TRBD1 agrees at 7 bases. Losses at the gene ends were 3 bases for V and 2 bases for J; bases not matched to a gene: 5. The CDR3 loop spans 15 amino acids. CDR1 LGHNA and CDR2 YNFKEQ come from the germline V gene. CDR3: CASSHRQGFTDTQYF. The CDR3 nucleotides read TGTGCCAGCAGCCACCGACAGGGTTTCACAGATACGCAGTATTTT.

V is TRBV10-3 and J is TRBJ1-2; D unclear. V lost 5 bases and J lost 8, with 12 bases in between. Germline V gives CDR1 ENHRY, CDR2 SYGVKD. The CDR3 has 12 amino acids. CDR3 region: CAISFPEGGYTF. CDR3 bases: TGTGCCATCAGTTTTCCGGAAGGGGGCTACACCTTC.

The chain employs TRBV4-1 and TRBJ2-3; D is ambiguous. The CDR3 has 15 residues. Trimming stripped 0 bases from V and 2 bases from J, with 9 bases between. The germline CDR1 and CDR2 sequences are MGHRA and YSYEKL. The CDR3 nucleotides read TGCGCCAGCAGCCAAGAAGGCGTCGTCACAGATACGCAGTATTTT. This sequence encodes CASSQEGVVTDTQYF.

The chain couples TRBV3-1 (or the pseudogene TRBV3-2) to TRBJ1-3; the match to TRBD1 covers 7 bases. The CDR3 is 14 residues long. V gave up 6 bases and J gave up 2 bases; unmatched junction bases: 4. Per the germline V gene, CDR1 is LGHDT and CDR2 is YNNKEL (reference sequence). This chain's CDR3 is CASSQGGAGNTIYF. The CDR3 DNA follows: TGTGCCAGCAGTCAGGGGGGGGCTGGAAACACCATATATTTT.

In nucleotides, the CDR3 is TGCAGCGTTGCTCGGGCGGAGGGGGACCGCGCTACGGGTGGCTACACCTTC. This encodes CSVARAEGDRATGGYTF. This rearrangement joins TRBV29-1 to TRBJ1-2, with D tentatively TRBD1 (6 bases). Trimming cost V 4 bases and J 7 bases, with 28 bases left between them. Germline CDR1 is SQVTM and CDR2 is ANQGSEA. CDR3 size: 17 residues.

The V call is TRBV28, the J call TRBJ1-5; the match to TRBD1 covers 9 bases. The CDR3 runs 17 residues. V gave up 6 bases and J gave up 5 bases; unmatched junction bases: 14. Germline lookup yields CDR1 MDHEN and CDR2 SYDVKM. In nucleotides, the CDR3 is TGTGCCAGCAGGCCGGACAGGGGATCGCTGGGCGATCAGCCCCAGCATTTT. It specifies CASRPDRGSLGDQPQHF.

V is TRBV4-1 and J is TRBJ2-7; 9 nucleotides match TRBD1. The V and J ends lost 0 bases and 4 bases, in that order; junction bases with no gene match: 10. Germline V gene sequence: CDR1 MGHRA, CDR2 YSYEKL. The CDR3 contains 17 residues. CDR3 sequence reads: CASSQEARGQGLYEQYF. CDR3 in DNA: TGCGCCAGCAGCCAAGAAGCTAGGGGACAGGGCTTGTACGAGCAGTACTTC.

V gene TRBV13 combines with J gene TRBJ2-1; 10 bases fit TRBD2. With V trimmed by 3 bases and J by 0 bases, 14 bases remained unmatched. The length of the CDR3 is 20 residues. Germline CDR1 PRHDT, CDR2 FYEKMQ (reference sequence). The CDR3 spells CASSFYRRTSGRSSYNEQFF. As DNA, the CDR3 is TGTGCCAGCAGCTTTTACCGTAGGACTAGCGGAAGAAGCTCCTACAATGAGCAGTTCTTC.

J is TRBJ2-1 and V is TRBV11-1; possible D gene TRBD1, 6 bases. CDR1 and CDR2 (germline): SGHAT, FQDESV (reference sequence). V was clipped by 4 bases and J by 11 bases, with 12 bases between them. There are 12 residues in the CDR3. In DNA form, the CDR3 reads TGTGCCAGCAGCTCGTCTCAGGGGAAGCAGTTCTTC. Translation: CASSSSQGKQFF.

V and J are TRBV4-2 and TRBJ2-3; 14 nucleotides match TRBD2. The trim removed 4 bases at V and 3 bases at J, leaving 6 bases unmatched. Germline V lookup: CDR1 LGHNA, CDR2 YNFKEQ. The CDR3 has 17 amino acids. This chain's CDR3 is CASSLGLAGVLTDTQYF. In DNA form, the CDR3 reads TGTGCCAGCAGCCTGGGACTAGCGGGAGTGTTGACAGATACGCAGTATTTT.

The CDR3 reads CAWRSAGAHGYTF. DNA for the CDR3: TGTGCCTGGAGGTCGGCGGGGGCCCATGGCTACACCTTC. The chain combines TRBV30 with TRBJ1-2, with TRBD1 as a possible D gene (6 bases). CDR1 GTSNPN and CDR2 SVGIG come from the germline V gene (reference sequence). V dropped 3 bases and J dropped 6 bases, with 14 bases sitting between them. This CDR3 is 13 amino acids long.

This chain connects TRBV27 to TRBJ2-1, with D perhaps TRBD1 (6 bases). The CDR3 is 13 amino acids. Trimming left V 4 bases short and J 9 bases short, with 13 bases between. Germline CDR1 and CDR2: MNHEY and SMNVEV (reference sequence). The CDR3 coding sequence is TGTGCCAGCAGTTCCCAGGGGATGGGTGAGCAGTTCTTC. This codes for CASSSQGMGEQFF.

The CDR3 DNA follows: TGTGCCAGCAGTTGGGACAGGTCCACCGGGGAGCTGTTTTTT. It specifies CASSWDRSTGELFF. V gene TRBV28 combines with J gene TRBJ2-2, with 8 bases identical to TRBD1. Trimming cost V 4 bases and J 4 bases; bases outside gene matches: 2. The germline CDR1 and CDR2 sequences are MDHEN and SYDVKM. This CDR3 region has 14 residues.

As to this clone: The junction departs from the called germline gene at one end, perhaps through a read error. The gene calls are TRBV28 and TRBJ1-3; D call uncertain. The CDR3 has 15 residues. Per germline, CDR1 MDHEN and CDR2 SYDVKM. In nucleotides, the CDR3 is TGTGCCAGTAGTTTCGGGCGGATCTCTGGAAACACCATATATTTT. Translated: CASSFGRISGNTIYF.

This clone was recorded only once. Other DNA sequences in this sample translate to the same CDR3. This rearrangement joins TRBV7-8 to TRBJ1-1; D is uncertain. Per the germline V gene, CDR1 is SGHVS and CDR2 is FQNEAQ. This CDR3 contains 13 residues. V lost 5 bases, J lost 0 bases, and 7 bases lay in between. The CDR3 nucleotides read TGTGCCAGCAGCCCACGTTTGAACACTGAAGCTTTCTTT. Protein product: CASSPRLNTEAFF.

The chain recombines TRBV5-5 with TRBJ2-2, with D possibly matching TRBD1 (5 bases). The V gene's germline CDR1 is SGHKS and CDR2 YYEKEE (reference sequence). With 2 bases removed from V and 6 bases from J, the gap between germline ends came to 11 bases. The CDR3 extends over 14 amino acids. The CDR3 nucleotides read TGTGCCAGCAGCTTAAGGGGTAACGCCGGGGAGCTGTTTTTT. This sequence encodes CASSLRGNAGELFF.

This chain uses TRBV5-6 with TRBJ1-1, with TRBD1 identical over 8 bases. Germline-derived CDR1 and CDR2 are SGHDT and YYEEEE. This CDR3 has 15 residues. V trimming: 4 bases; J trimming: 1 base; junction bases outside the gene matches: 6. The CDR3 is CASSGRTGPNTEAFF. CDR3 DNA: TGTGCCAGCAGCGGCAGGACAGGGCCGAACACTGAAGCTTTCTTT.

This chain joins TRBV5-8 and TRBJ1-2, with D hard to call. CDR1 and CDR2 from the germline V gene are SGHTS and YDEGEE. The CDR3 is 16 residues long. V was clipped by 0 bases and J by 7 bases, with 19 bases between them. The chain's CDR3 is CASSLGEQSSSGGYTF. The CDR3 DNA reads TGTGCCAGCAGCTTGGGGGAACAAAGTTCATCGGGTGGCTACACCTTC.

The V and J genes are TRBV29-1 and TRBJ2-3, with D perhaps matching TRBD1 or TRBD2 (5 bases each). V shed 3 bases and J shed 4 bases, with 11 bases lying between them. Germline V gives CDR1 SQVTM, CDR2 ANQGSEA. The length of the CDR3 is 13 residues. CDR3 amino acids: CSVDGAAPDTQYF. Here the CDR3 DNA reads TGCAGCGTTGACGGGGCCGCGCCAGATACGCAGTATTTT.

In this sample, this clone turned up once. V usage is TRBV29-1 and J usage is TRBJ1-1; 9 positions agree with TRBD1. V shed 5 bases, J shed 3 bases, and the junction held 13 bases outside the gene matches. The CDR3 is 16 residues long. Germline CDR1 is SQVTM and CDR2 is ANQGSEA. In nucleotides, the CDR3 is TGCAGCGTTTATCAAGGACAGGGGAACGGGGACACTGAAGCTTTCTTT. This translates into CSVYQGQGNGDTEAFF.

The chain recombines TRBV5-1 with TRBJ1-2; no firm D call. Germline values: CDR1 SGHRS, CDR2 YFSETQ. Trimming took off 4 bases at V and 7 bases at J, with 14 bases between the two ends. The CDR3 loop spans 13 amino acids. Here the CDR3 DNA reads TGCGCCAGCAGCCTGGACCCCCCGAGTGGCTACACCTTC. Its translation: CASSLDPPSGYTF.

This clone was detected once. The same CDR3 can be traced to other DNA sequences in this sample. J is TRBJ1-6 and V is TRBV5-1, with 7 nucleotides matching TRBD1. The CDR3 runs 14 residues. Germline-derived CDR1 and CDR2 are SGHRS and YFSETQ. The junction had 3 bases not matched to a gene; V was cut back by 2 bases and J by 7 bases. Written as DNA, the CDR3 is TGCGCCAGCAGCTTTGGACAGGAAAATTCACCCCTCCACTTT. It codes for CASSFGQENSPLHF.

CDR3 nucleotides: TGTGCCAGCAGTTCTAGCGGGAACCCCCACAATGAGCAGTTCTTC. It encodes CASSSSGNPHNEQFF. The chain recombines TRBV7-9 with TRBJ2-1; 9 positions agree with TRBD2. This CDR3 has 15 residues. Germline lookup yields CDR1 SEHNR and CDR2 FQNEAQ (reference sequence). With 6 bases clipped from V and 5 bases from J, the junction kept 8 bases outside the gene matches. The full variable domain, completed using reference TRBV7-9 and TRBJ2-1, is DTGVSQNPRHKITKRGQNVTFRCDPISEHNRLYWYRQTLGQGPEFLTYFQNEAQLEKSRLLSDRFSAERPKGSFSTLEIQRTEQGDSAMYLCASSSSGNPHNEQFFGPGTRLTVL.

The CDR3: CASSQAGTSALMGQETQYF. CDR3 nucleotides: TGCGCCAGCAGCCAGGCCGGGACTAGCGCCCTCATGGGGCAAGAGACCCAGTACTTC. The chain links TRBV4-1 to TRBJ2-5; TRBD2 matches at 10 bases. Trimming cost V 3 bases and J 2 bases; bases outside gene matches: 15. CDR3 length equals 19 residues. CDR1 and CDR2 (germline): MGHRA, YSYEKL.